Sequencing of this TCR beta chain was carried out in a study of tumor and adjacent non-tumor tissue in lung cancer. Study at large: The patients, 10 to 11 men and several women, were about 30 to 85 with stage I to III disease.

The germline V and J ends were trimmed by 5 bases and 13 bases, with 17 bases remaining between them. Germline V gene lookup returns CDR1 SGHAT and CDR2 FQNNGV. There are 12 residues in the CDR3. A modified ARM-PCR protocol with three rounds of nested PCR amplified TCRbeta. TCRdb reprocessed the multiplex PCR reads with MiXCR, giving one entry per CDR3 protein. The sample holds about 80,000 distinct CDR3 sequences, around 86% seen once. The template was RNA from unsorted bulk tissue. The sample was lung tumor tissue. This sequence originates from a woman aged 50 to 60 with non-small cell lung cancer. This sequence joins TRBV11-2 and TRBJ2-5, with D possibly being TRBD2 (5 bases). The CDR3 bases are TGTGCCAGCAGCCTTACATGGGAGACTCTGTACTTC. Amino acid sequence: CASSLTWETLYF.